These 11 T cell receptor beta chains were sequenced from one sample in a study of technical replicates of blood from several donors. Produced via immunoSEQ multiplex PCR; TCRdb's table is partial and in-frame only. Found here are around 97,000 clones, roughly 95% of them singletons; the top ten hold about 0.3%. What was sequenced was T cells isolated from PBMCs. Receptor source: a human donor in good health.

The rearrangement links TRBV6-5 to TRBJ1-1; D gene uncertain. This CDR3 region has 12 residues. Germline V gene sequence: CDR1 MNHEY, CDR2 SVGAGI. Trimming stripped 7 bases from V and 5 bases from J, with 11 bases between. The CDR3 loop reads CASILSGTEAFF. CDR3 DNA sequence: TGTGCCAGCATCCTCTCCGGGACTGAAGCTTTCTTT.

The chain is built from TRBV19 and TRBJ1-3; no reliable D call. In germline, CDR1 is LNHDA, CDR2 SQIVND (reference sequence). There are 13 residues in the CDR3. V was trimmed by 5 bases and J by 0 bases, leaving 5 bases between them. This CDR3 is CASSADSGNTIYF. DNA for the CDR3: TGTGCCAGTAGTGCAGACTCTGGAAACACCATATATTTT.

Only one count was recorded for this clone. This rearrangement joins TRBV13 to TRBJ2-3; TRBD2 matches at 8 bases. With V trimmed by 4 bases and J by 1 base, 4 bases remained unmatched. Germline CDR1 reads PRHDT; CDR2 reads FYEKMQ (reference sequence). The CDR3 sequence is 15 residues long. The CDR3 DNA is TGTGCCAGCAGCTATGAAGCGGGGGGCACAGATACGCAGTATTTT. It encodes CASSYEAGGTDTQYF.

About this clone: Within the sample, other DNA sequences also encode this same CDR3. The genes are TRBV6-5 and TRBJ2-7; 7 bases fit TRBD1. J lost 3 bases, V lost 3 bases, and 2 bases had no gene match. Germline V CDR1 and CDR2: MNHEY, SVGAGI. The CDR3 is 13 residues long. The CDR3 sequence: CASSYRDSYEQYF. CDR3 nucleotides: TGTGCCAGCAGTTATAGGGACAGCTACGAGCAGTACTTC.

The V gene is TRBV30, the J gene TRBJ1-5, with D uncertain. The germline V gene encodes CDR1 GTSNPN and CDR2 SVGIG (reference sequence). V was clipped by 2 bases and J by 4 bases, with 15 bases between them. The CDR3 runs to 15 residues. DNA for the CDR3: TGTGCCTGGAGTCCCGGGAGGGCTAGGAATCAGCCCCAGCATTTT. It specifies CAWSPGRARNQPQHF.

The chain uses TRBV30 and TRBJ1-2, with D unresolved. CDR1 and CDR2 (germline): GTSNPN, SVGIG (reference sequence). V lost 4 bases and J 0 bases, leaving 6 bases between the germline ends. This CDR3 contains 12 residues. CDR3 region: CAWTGANYGYTF. The CDR3 DNA is TGTGCCTGGACCGGAGCTAACTATGGCTACACCTTC.

The chain recombines TRBV9 with TRBJ1-5; no reliable D call. Germline V gene lookup returns CDR1 SGDLS and CDR2 YYNGEE. Trimming stripped 1 base from V and 2 bases from J, with 7 bases between. The length of the CDR3 is 14 residues. The DNA for the CDR3 is TGTGCCAGCAGCGTACTGGGCGGCAATCAGCCCCAGCATTTT. Translated, it gives CASSVLGGNQPQHF.

The CDR3 DNA sequence: TGTGCCAGTAGCCCCCTCCAGGGATTGGACTATGGCTACACCTTC. Protein sequence: CASSPLQGLDYGYTF. The chain is built from TRBV19 and TRBJ1-2, with a weak D call TRBD1 (5 bases). The length of the CDR3 is 15 residues. Germline lookup yields CDR1 LNHDA and CDR2 SQIVND (reference sequence). Trimming shortened V by 6 bases and J by 3 bases, and 17 bases separated the two germline ends.

J is TRBJ2-3 and V is TRBV6-5; TRBD2 agrees at 12 bases. Germline V gives CDR1 MNHEY, CDR2 SVGAGI. The ends lost 8 bases at V and 2 bases at J; junction bases unmatched: 2. The CDR3 runs 14 residues. CDR3 loop: CASRLAGVTDTQYF. The CDR3, as DNA: TGTGCCAGCCGACTAGCGGGAGTCACAGATACGCAGTATTTT.

The chain has TRBV29-1 and TRBJ2-1; possibly TRBD2 for D (6 bases). Germline V lookup: CDR1 SQVTM, CDR2 ANQGSEA. V lost 1 base and J lost 9, with 10 bases in between. This CDR3 is built from 12 residues. Here the CDR3 DNA reads TGCAGCGTTGAAGTATTAGCGGCTGAGCAGTTCTTC. Translating gives CSVEVLAAEQFF.

CDR3 sequence: CASSPGTGVGYTF. CDR3 nucleotides: TGTGCCAGCAGCCCAGGGACAGGGGTCGGCTACACCTTC. The chain uses TRBV5-5 and TRBJ1-2; 10 bases map to TRBD1. CDR1 is SGHKS and CDR2 is YYEKEE in the germline V gene (reference sequence). The CDR3 runs 13 residues. The J segment lost 8 bases and the V segment lost 4 bases, leaving 5 bases of the junction unmatched.